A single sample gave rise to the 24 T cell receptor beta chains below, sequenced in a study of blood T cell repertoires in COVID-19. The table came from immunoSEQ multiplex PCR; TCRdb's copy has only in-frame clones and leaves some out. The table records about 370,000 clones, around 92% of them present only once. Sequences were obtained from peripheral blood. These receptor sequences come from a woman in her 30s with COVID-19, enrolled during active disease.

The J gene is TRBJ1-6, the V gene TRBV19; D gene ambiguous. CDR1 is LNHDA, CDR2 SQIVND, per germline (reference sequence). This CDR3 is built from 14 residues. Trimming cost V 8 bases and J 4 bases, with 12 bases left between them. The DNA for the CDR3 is TGTGCCAGTTCCCCCGGGAGGTATAATTCACCCCTCCACTTT. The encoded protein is CASSPGRYNSPLHF.

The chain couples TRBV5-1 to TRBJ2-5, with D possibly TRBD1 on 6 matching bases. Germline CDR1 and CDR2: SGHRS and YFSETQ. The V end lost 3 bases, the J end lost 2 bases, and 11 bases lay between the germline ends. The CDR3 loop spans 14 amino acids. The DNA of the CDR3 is TGCGCCAGCAGCTCGGGGACACCACAAGAGACCCAGTACTTC. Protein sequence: CASSSGTPQETQYF.

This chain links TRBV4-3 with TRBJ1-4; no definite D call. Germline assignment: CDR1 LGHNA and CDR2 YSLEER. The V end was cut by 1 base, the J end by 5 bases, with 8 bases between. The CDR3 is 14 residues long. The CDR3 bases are TGCGCCAGCAGCCAAGCCCTACAGAATGAAAAACTGTTTTTT. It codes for CASSQALQNEKLFF.

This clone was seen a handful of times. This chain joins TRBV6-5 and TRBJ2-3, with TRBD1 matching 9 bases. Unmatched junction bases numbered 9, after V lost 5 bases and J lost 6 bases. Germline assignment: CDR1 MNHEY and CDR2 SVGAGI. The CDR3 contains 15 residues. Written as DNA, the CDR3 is TGTGCCAGCAGTCGTGGACAGGGGCAGACGGATACGCAGTATTTT. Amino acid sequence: CASSRGQGQTDTQYF.

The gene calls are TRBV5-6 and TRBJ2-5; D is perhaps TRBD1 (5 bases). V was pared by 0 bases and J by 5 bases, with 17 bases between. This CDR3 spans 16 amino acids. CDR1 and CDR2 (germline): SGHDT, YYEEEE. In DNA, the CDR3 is TGTGCCAGCAGCTTGGTTACGACAGCTGGGGCGGAGACCCAGTACTTC. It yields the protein CASSLVTTAGAETQYF.

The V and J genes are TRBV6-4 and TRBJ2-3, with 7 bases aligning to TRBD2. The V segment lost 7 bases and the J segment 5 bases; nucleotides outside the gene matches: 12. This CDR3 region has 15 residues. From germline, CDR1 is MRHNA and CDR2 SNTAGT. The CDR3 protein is CASTEPRGVKDTQYF. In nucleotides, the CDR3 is TGTGCCAGCACCGAGCCCCGGGGGGTAAAAGATACGCAGTATTTT.

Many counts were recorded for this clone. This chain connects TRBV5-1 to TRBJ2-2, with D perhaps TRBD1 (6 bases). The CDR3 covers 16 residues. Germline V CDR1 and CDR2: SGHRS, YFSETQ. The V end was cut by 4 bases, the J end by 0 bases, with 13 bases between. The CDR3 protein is CASSPGQTANTGELFF. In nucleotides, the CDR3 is TGCGCCAGCAGCCCCGGACAGACCGCGAACACCGGGGAGCTGTTTTTT. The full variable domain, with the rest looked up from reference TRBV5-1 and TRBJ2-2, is KAGVTQTPRYLIKTRGQQVTLSCSPISGHRSVSWYQQTPGQGLQFLFEYFSETQRNKGNFPGRFSGRQFSNSRSEMNVSTLELGDSALYLCASSPGQTANTGELFFGEGSRLTVL.

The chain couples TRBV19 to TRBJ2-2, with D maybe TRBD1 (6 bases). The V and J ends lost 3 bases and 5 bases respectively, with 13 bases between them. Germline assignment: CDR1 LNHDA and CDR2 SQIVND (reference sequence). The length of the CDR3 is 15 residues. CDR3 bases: TGTGCCAGTAGTATCCCCACAGGGTGGACCGGGGAGCTGTTTTTT. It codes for CASSIPTGWTGELFF.

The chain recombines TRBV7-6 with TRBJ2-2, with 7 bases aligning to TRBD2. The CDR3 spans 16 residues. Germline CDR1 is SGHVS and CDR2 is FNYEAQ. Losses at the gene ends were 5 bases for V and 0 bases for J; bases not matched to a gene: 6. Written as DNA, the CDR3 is TGTGCCAGCAGCGGAGAGGCGGGAGCGAACACCGGGGAGCTGTTTTTT. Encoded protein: CASSGEAGANTGELFF.

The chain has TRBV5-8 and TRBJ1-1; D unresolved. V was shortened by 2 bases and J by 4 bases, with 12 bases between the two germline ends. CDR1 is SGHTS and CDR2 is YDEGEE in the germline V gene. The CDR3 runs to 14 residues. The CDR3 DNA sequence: TGTGCCAGCAGCTTTACCCAGGAGGGCACTGAAGCTTTCTTT. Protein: CASSFTQEGTEAFF.

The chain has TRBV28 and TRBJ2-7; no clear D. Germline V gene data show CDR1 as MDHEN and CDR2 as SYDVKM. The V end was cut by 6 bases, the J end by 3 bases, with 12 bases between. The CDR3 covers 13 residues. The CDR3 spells CASRRSAYYEQYV. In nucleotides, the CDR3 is TGTGCCAGCAGACGGTCTGCCTACTACGAGCAGTACGTC.

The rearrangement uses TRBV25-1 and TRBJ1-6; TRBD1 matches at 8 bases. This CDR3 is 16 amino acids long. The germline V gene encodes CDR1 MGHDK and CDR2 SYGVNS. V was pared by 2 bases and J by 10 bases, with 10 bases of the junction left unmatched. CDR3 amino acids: CASSETRGQGRSPLHF. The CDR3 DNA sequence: TGTGCCAGCAGTGAAACGAGAGGACAGGGTCGATCACCCCTCCACTTT. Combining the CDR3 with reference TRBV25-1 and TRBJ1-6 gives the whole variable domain EADIYQTPRYLVIGTGKKITLECSQTMGHDKMYWYQQDPGMELHLIHYSYGVNSTEKGDLSSESTVSRIRTEHFPLTLESARPSHTSQYLCASSETRGQGRSPLHFGNGTRLTVT.

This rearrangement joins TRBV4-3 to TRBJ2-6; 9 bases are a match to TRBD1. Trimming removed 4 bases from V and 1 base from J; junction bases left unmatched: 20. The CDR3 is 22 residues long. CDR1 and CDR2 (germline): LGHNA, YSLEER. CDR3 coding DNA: TGCGCCAGCAGCCGTCTGATGTTCGGACAGGGGCTATTGGTTTCTGGGGCCAACGTCCTGACTTTC. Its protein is CASSRLMFGQGLLVSGANVLTF.

CDR3 sequence reads: CASSFGRTGTGIEETQYF. CDR3 bases: TGTGCCAGCAGCTTCGGAAGGACAGGGACTGGTATTGAAGAGACCCAGTACTTC. The chain is built from TRBV7-2 and TRBJ2-5; 8 bases are shared with TRBD1. The CDR3 loop spans 18 amino acids. Germline lookup yields CDR1 SGHTA and CDR2 FQGNSA. The V and J ends lost 3 bases and 3 bases, in that order; junction bases with no gene match: 15.

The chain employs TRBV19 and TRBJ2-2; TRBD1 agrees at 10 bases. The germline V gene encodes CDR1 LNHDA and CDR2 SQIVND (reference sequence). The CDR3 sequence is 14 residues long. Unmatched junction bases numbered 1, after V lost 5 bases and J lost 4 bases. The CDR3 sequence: CASSRTGGTGELFF. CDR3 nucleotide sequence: TGTGCCAGTAGTCGGACAGGGGGCACCGGGGAGCTGTTTTTT.

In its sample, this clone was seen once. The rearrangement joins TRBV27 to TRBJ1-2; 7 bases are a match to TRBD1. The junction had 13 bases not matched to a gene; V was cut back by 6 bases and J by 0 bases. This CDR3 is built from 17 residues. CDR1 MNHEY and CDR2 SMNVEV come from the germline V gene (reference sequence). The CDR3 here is CASSPLDRTLTNYGYTF. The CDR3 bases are TGTGCCAGCAGCCCCTTGGACAGGACACTAACTAACTATGGCTACACCTTC.

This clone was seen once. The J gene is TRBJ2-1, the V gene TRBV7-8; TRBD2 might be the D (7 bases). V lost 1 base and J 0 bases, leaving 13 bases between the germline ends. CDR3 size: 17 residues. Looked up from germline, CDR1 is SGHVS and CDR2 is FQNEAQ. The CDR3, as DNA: TGTGCCAGCAGCTTAGGCTCGGCGGGGGCCTCCTACAATGAGCAGTTCTTC. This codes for CASSLGSAGASYNEQFF.

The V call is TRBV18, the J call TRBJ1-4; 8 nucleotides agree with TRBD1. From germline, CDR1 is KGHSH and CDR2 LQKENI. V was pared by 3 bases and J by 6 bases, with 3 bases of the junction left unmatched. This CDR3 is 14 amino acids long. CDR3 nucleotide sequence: TGTGCCAGCTCACCGACAGGGGCCGATGAAAAACTGTTTTTT. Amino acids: CASSPTGADEKLFF.

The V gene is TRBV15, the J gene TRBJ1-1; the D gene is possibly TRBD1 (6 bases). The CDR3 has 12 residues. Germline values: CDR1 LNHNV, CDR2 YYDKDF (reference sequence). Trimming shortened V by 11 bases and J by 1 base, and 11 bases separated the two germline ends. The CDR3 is CAWQGQNTEAFF. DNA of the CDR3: TGTGCCTGGCAGGGACAGAACACTGAAGCTTTCTTT.

CDR3 sequence: CATSDLQQAGELFF. The DNA for the CDR3 is TGTGCCACCAGTGATTTGCAACAAGCCGGGGAGCTGTTTTTT. This chain uses TRBV24-1 with TRBJ2-2, with D hard to call. The germline V gene encodes CDR1 KGHDR and CDR2 SFDVKD. V was clipped by 0 bases and J by 6 bases, with 7 bases between them. CDR3 length equals 14 residues.

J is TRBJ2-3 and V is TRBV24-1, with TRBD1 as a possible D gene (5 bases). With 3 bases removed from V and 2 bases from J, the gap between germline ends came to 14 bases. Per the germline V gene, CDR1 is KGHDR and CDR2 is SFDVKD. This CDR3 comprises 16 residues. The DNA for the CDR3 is TGTGCCACCAGTGATGAAGACAGAGGAAACACAGATACGCAGTATTTT. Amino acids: CATSDEDRGNTDTQYF.

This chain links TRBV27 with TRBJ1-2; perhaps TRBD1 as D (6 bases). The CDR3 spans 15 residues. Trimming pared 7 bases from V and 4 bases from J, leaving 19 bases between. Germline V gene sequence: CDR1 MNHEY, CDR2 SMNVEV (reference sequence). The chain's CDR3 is CASTREQTGIYGYTF. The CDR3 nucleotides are TGTGCCAGCACCAGAGAACAGACAGGTATCTATGGCTACACCTTC.

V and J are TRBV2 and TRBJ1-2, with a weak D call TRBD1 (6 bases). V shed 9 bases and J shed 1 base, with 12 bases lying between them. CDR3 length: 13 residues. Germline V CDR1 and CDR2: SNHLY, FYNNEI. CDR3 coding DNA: TGTGCCAGACAGGGACTACTTAACTATGGCTACACCTTC. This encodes CARQGLLNYGYTF.

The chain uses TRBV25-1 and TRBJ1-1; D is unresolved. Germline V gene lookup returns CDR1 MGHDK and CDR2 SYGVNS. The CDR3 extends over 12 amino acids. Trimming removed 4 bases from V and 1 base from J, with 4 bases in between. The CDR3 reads CASSGQNTEAFF. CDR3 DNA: TGTGCCAGCAGTGGTCAGAACACTGAAGCTTTCTTT.